This T cell receptor (beta chain) was captured in a study of shared clonotypes between healthy human individuals. Study information: Each donor's CD4 naive and CD4 memory cells filled three plates apiece, CD8 naive two, and CD8 memory one. Study-level results: Unshared clonotypes carried lower generation probabilities than those common to all four donors.

V lost 4 bases and J lost 0; bases outside the gene matches: 7. The length of the CDR3 is 18 residues. Looked up from germline, CDR1 is MNHEY and CDR2 is SMNVEV (reference sequence). Naive CD8 populations comprised CD45RO-negative cells positively selected for CCR7, excluding terminally differentiated effector memory CD45RA+ cells. Recent vaccinations or acute infections were absent in the healthy HIV-negative adult donors. Those who donated, Caucasian adults without exception, all lived in Nashville, Tennessee. Data came from immunoSEQ multiplex PCR; TCRdb stores just in-frame clones and leaves some out. The sample carries about 2 million clones, just under 95% recorded once. Comment on this clone: What it binds is unknown.

The sample was naive CD8+ T cells sorted from blood. The V gene is TRBV27, the J gene TRBJ2-3; 13 bases are a match to TRBD2. This clonotype was sampled from a man younger than 30 in good health. CDR3 amino acids: CASSSRLAGGASTDTQYF. The CDR3 bases are TGTGCCAGCAGTTCCAGACTAGCGGGGGGTGCTAGCACAGATACGCAGTATTTT.